This T cell receptor beta chain came from a study of CD8 T cells in Susac syndrome. About the research overall: Patients with Susac syndrome were therapy-naive, treated with corticosteroids, or treated with intravenous immunoglobulin alone when blood was collected. Study-wide points: The CD4+ T cell repertoires that were profiled in Susac syndrome showed no clonal expansion.

The V gene lost 0 bases and the J gene lost 7 bases, with 10 bases spanning the gap. This CDR3 is 14 amino acids long. The germline CDR1 and CDR2 sequences are MNHEY and SVGEGT. Negative isolation was used for CD8+ and CD4+ T cells and FACS enrichment for TEMRA cells. Reverse transcription used roughly 0.45 to 1 ug RNA and random hexamers. The CDR3 of TCR beta was amplified by immunoSEQ multiplex PCR across 54 Vbeta and 13 Jbeta. In TCRdb, the immunoSEQ multiplex PCR reads were re-called with MiXCR into one record per CDR3 protein. The sample consists of some 180,000 distinct CDR3 sequences, around 94% of them appearing once. Worth noting for this clonotype: Antigen: not known.

The TCR comes from a human donor with Susac syndrome. The chain uses TRBV6-2 or TRBV6-3 and TRBJ2-1, with D maybe TRBD1 (6 bases). Sequences were obtained from CD4+ T cells from PBMCs. CDR3 DNA: TGTGCCAGCAGTTACTCGGACCAGGGGAATGAGCAGTTCTTC. Protein product: CASSYSDQGNEQFF.